The 24 T cell receptor beta chains reported below all come from one sample, sequenced in a study of OX40 agonist ivuxolimab in advanced cancers. The repertoire was sequenced with immunoSEQ multiplex PCR; TCRdb's copy has only in-frame clones and lacks some. The data contain approximately 77,000 clones, roughly nine tenths of them singletons. This sample comprised CD4+ or CD8+ T cells sorted from blood, obtained in a trial of the OX40 agonist ivuxolimab. All receptors come from an adult with an advanced solid tumor such as melanoma, head and neck, liver or kidney cancer.

V usage is TRBV2 and J usage is TRBJ2-7; the match to TRBD2 covers 8 bases. The CDR3 consists of 13 residues. The V and J ends lost 7 bases and 9 bases, in that order; junction bases with no gene match: 11. Germline CDR1 and CDR2: SNHLY and FYNNEI. CDR3 nucleotides: TGTGCCAGCAAGGTTGGGCTAGCGGGTGCGCAGTACTTC. Amino acids: CASKVGLAGAQYF.

The rearrangement joins TRBV30 to TRBJ2-2, with TRBD2 as a possible D gene (6 bases). The CDR3 extends over 15 amino acids. The germline V and J ends were trimmed by 2 bases and 0 bases, with 10 bases remaining between them. The germline V gene has CDR1 GTSNPN and CDR2 SVGIG (reference sequence). The DNA of the CDR3 is TGTGCCTGGAGTAGGGGCGGGGCGAACACCGGGGAGCTGTTTTTT. It encodes CAWSRGGANTGELFF.

As to this clone: Other nucleotide sequences from this sample produce the same CDR3. Written as DNA, the CDR3 is TGCGCCAGCAGCTTAGGGGGGGTGAACACTGAAGCTTTCTTT. Amino acids: CASSLGGVNTEAFF. The genes are TRBV5-1 and TRBJ1-1; D perhaps matches TRBD1 (6 bases). V lost 2 bases, J lost 0 bases, and 8 bases lay in between. CDR1 and CDR2 (germline): SGHRS, YFSETQ. CDR3 length equals 14 residues.

This clone was counted between two and nine times. The CDR3 DNA reads as TGCAGCGGGGGACAGATGAACACTGAAGCTTTCTTT. Its translation: CSGGQMNTEAFF. The chain uses TRBV29-1 and TRBJ1-1, with 7 bases fitting TRBD1. The CDR3 consists of 12 residues. Germline CDR1 and CDR2: SQVTM and ANQGSEA. V shed 7 bases and J 0 bases; nucleotides not matched to a gene: 2. Combining the CDR3 with reference TRBV29-1 and TRBJ1-1 gives the whole variable domain SAVISQKPSRDICQRGTSLTIQCQVDSQVTMMFWYRQQPGQSLTLIATANQGSEATYESGFVIDKFPISRPNLTFSTLTVSNMSPEDSSIYLCSGGQMNTEAFFGQGTRLTVV.

The chain uses TRBV7-9 and TRBJ2-7; TRBD2 agrees at 10 bases. The CDR3 sequence is 14 residues long. Germline V gene data show CDR1 as SEHNR and CDR2 as FQNEAQ (reference sequence). The junction had 2 bases not matched to a gene; V was cut back by 3 bases and J by 3 bases. The CDR3 loop is CASSLASGSYEQYF. The DNA of the CDR3 is TGTGCCAGCAGCTTGGCTAGCGGGAGCTACGAGCAGTACTTC.

This clone occurred a few times. V and J are TRBV30 and TRBJ2-2, with 12 positions matching TRBD2. The CDR3 runs 15 residues. CDR1 is GTSNPN, CDR2 SVGIG, per germline (reference sequence). V was pared by 3 bases and J by 6 bases, with 5 bases of the junction left unmatched. In nucleotides, the CDR3 is TGTGCCTGGAGGATCCTAGCGGGAGGGCCCGGGGAGCTGTTTTTT. This codes for CAWRILAGGPGELFF.

The CDR3 protein is CASSYDGQETQYF. In DNA, the CDR3 is TGTGCCAGCAGCTATGACGGCCAAGAGACCCAGTACTTC. This sequence joins TRBV11-3 and TRBJ2-5; D not certain. Germline-derived CDR1 and CDR2 are SGHNT and YENEEA. Trimming left V 4 bases short and J 1 base short, with 7 bases between. This CDR3 is built from 13 residues.

The chain employs TRBV4-1 and TRBJ1-6; TRBD1 might be the D (5 bases). The CDR3 runs 14 residues. Germline values: CDR1 MGHRA, CDR2 YSYEKL. Between the trimmed V and J ends, which lost 8 bases and 7 bases, there was a span of 15 bases. CDR3 in DNA: TGCGCCAGCCGGATCGGGACGGTGAATTCACCCCTCCACTTT. Its protein is CASRIGTVNSPLHF.

The rearrangement links TRBV4-1 to TRBJ2-7, with D possibly matching TRBD2 (6 bases). This CDR3 region has 13 residues. CDR1 and CDR2 from the germline V gene are MGHRA and YSYEKL. Deletions cut 3 bases from V and 8 bases from J, with 14 bases between. The CDR3 spells CASSHGGATKQYF. CDR3 nucleotides: TGCGCCAGCAGCCACGGCGGGGCTACGAAGCAGTACTTC.

J is TRBJ1-1 and V is TRBV10-3, with D unresolved. This CDR3 is 16 amino acids long. Per germline, CDR1 ENHRY and CDR2 SYGVKD. V lost 0 bases and J lost 6, with 17 bases in between. The CDR3: CAISESISGMGSEAFF. Here the CDR3 DNA reads TGTGCCATCAGTGAGTCGATCTCCGGCATGGGTTCTGAAGCTTTCTTT.

V and J are TRBV4-1 and TRBJ2-6; D might be TRBD2 (5 bases). Germline V CDR1 and CDR2: MGHRA, YSYEKL. The CDR3 runs 15 residues. The V and J ends lost 1 base and 1 base respectively, with 5 bases between them. The CDR3 reads CASSQAGSGANVLTF. DNA of the CDR3: TGCGCCAGCAGCCAAGCGGGGTCTGGGGCCAACGTCCTGACTTTC.

The chain employs TRBV28 and TRBJ2-2; 7 bases are a match to TRBD2. This CDR3 comprises 16 residues. Germline V gives CDR1 MDHEN, CDR2 SYDVKM. The junction had 10 bases not matched to a gene; V was cut back by 6 bases and J by 3 bases. For the CDR3, the DNA is TGTGCCAGCAGCCTGGGGCGGGGAGGGGACACCGGGGAGCTGTTTTTT. It is translated as CASSLGRGGDTGELFF.

The chain has TRBV7-9 and TRBJ2-6, with D perhaps TRBD1 (6 bases). V was clipped by 3 bases and J by 4 bases, with 19 bases between them. This CDR3 is 18 amino acids long. CDR1 and CDR2 from the germline V gene are SEHNR and FQNEAQ (reference sequence). CDR3 in amino acids: CASSFQGSSAKGANVLTF. The CDR3 nucleotides are TGTGCCAGCAGCTTTCAGGGGAGTTCCGCAAAAGGGGCCAACGTCCTGACTTTC.

V is TRBV18 and J is TRBJ2-1; D remains ambiguous. The CDR3 totals 13 residues. With 0 bases removed from V and 9 bases from J, the gap between germline ends came to 9 bases. The germline CDR1 and CDR2 sequences are KGHSH and LQKENI. The CDR3 loop reads CASSPPMLGEQFF. The CDR3 DNA is TGTGCCAGCTCACCACCCATGTTGGGTGAGCAGTTCTTC.

This clone is a singleton in its sample. CDR3 residues: CAISLLESGGENNEQFF. The CDR3 DNA reads as TGTGCCATCAGCCTGTTGGAAAGCGGGGGTGAAAACAATGAGCAGTTCTTC. The V gene is TRBV10-3, the J gene TRBJ2-1; 8 bases are a match to TRBD2. Germline trimming cut 6 bases from V and 5 bases from J; bases unmatched to any gene: 15. Germline V gives CDR1 ENHRY, CDR2 SYGVKD. CDR3 length: 17 amino acids.

The V gene is TRBV2, the J gene TRBJ2-3; a weak D match, TRBD2 (6 bases). The V end was cut by 7 bases, the J end by 3 bases, with 14 bases between. Germline CDR1 SNHLY, CDR2 FYNNEI. This CDR3 has 14 residues. CDR3 sequence (DNA): TGTGCCAGCAAGATGGGGGGTTCAACAGATACGCAGTATTTT. Translated, it gives CASKMGGSTDTQYF.

The V call is TRBV7-2, the J call TRBJ2-5; 8 bases agree with TRBD2. There are 17 residues in the CDR3. Germline V gene lookup returns CDR1 SGHTA and CDR2 FQGNSA. The junction had 9 bases not matched to a gene; V was cut back by 1 base and J by 2 bases. As DNA, the CDR3 is TGTGCCAGCAGCTTAGGTTTTGCAGCGGGAGTTCAAGAGACCCAGTACTTC. As protein: CASSLGFAAGVQETQYF.

The chain uses TRBV6-1 and TRBJ1-1, with 10 bases identical to TRBD1. J gave up 9 bases and V 6 bases, and 7 bases lay outside the gene matches. The CDR3 runs to 13 residues. Germline loops: CDR1 MNHNS, CDR2 SASEGT. The CDR3 reads CASSTGTGDQAFF. Here the CDR3 DNA reads TGTGCCAGCAGCACCGGGACAGGGGATCAAGCTTTCTTT.

This clone was found once. The rearrangement links TRBV6-5 to TRBJ1-4; TRBD1 is a possible D gene (5 bases). CDR1 is MNHEY and CDR2 is SVGAGI in the germline V gene. CDR3 length equals 15 residues. V was pared by 0 bases and J by 8 bases, with 13 bases between. CDR3 sequence (DNA): TGTGCCAGCAGTTACTCATGGGGCTCTGGCGAAAAACTGTTTTTT. Translating it yields CASSYSWGSGEKLFF.

Here the CDR3 reads CASSLDSRNEQFF. The CDR3 DNA reads as TGTGCCAGCAGCTTGGATAGTAGGAATGAGCAGTTCTTC. This chain joins TRBV11-3 and TRBJ2-1; D remains ambiguous. V was pared by 3 bases and J by 7 bases, with 10 bases between. The germline V gene has CDR1 SGHNT and CDR2 YENEEA. The CDR3 is 13 residues long. Combining the CDR3 with reference TRBV11-3 and TRBJ2-1 gives the whole variable domain EAGVVQSPRYKIIEKKQPVAFWCNPISGHNTLYWYLQNLGQGPELLIRYENEEAVDDSQLPKDRFSAERLKGVDSTLKIQPAELGDSAVYLCASSLDSRNEQFFGPGTRLTVL.

This clone was recorded only once. The chain recombines TRBV28 with TRBJ2-7; a possible D gene is TRBD2 (5 bases). This CDR3 spans 13 amino acids. V was clipped by 5 bases and J by 7 bases, with 15 bases between them. In germline, CDR1 is MDHEN, CDR2 SYDVKM. The CDR3 loop is CASSTRSPGEQYF. The CDR3 DNA follows: TGTGCCAGCAGTACCCGGTCTCCGGGGGAGCAGTACTTC.

This clone was seen a single time. The V call is TRBV5-1, the J call TRBJ2-1; 7 bases are shared with TRBD2. Germline CDR1 reads SGHRS; CDR2 reads YFSETQ. CDR3 length: 14 amino acids. Germline trimming cut 4 bases from V and 9 bases from J; bases unmatched to any gene: 10. The CDR3: CASSLQAGVGEQFF. The CDR3 DNA reads as TGCGCCAGCAGCCTTCAGGCGGGGGTCGGTGAGCAGTTCTTC.

The genes are TRBV19 and TRBJ1-2, with a possible D match to TRBD1 (5 bases). With 4 bases removed from V and 4 bases from J, the gap between germline ends came to 13 bases. This CDR3 has 14 residues. Looked up from germline, CDR1 is LNHDA and CDR2 is SQIVND (reference sequence). In DNA, the CDR3 is TGTGCCAGTAGTAGTCGGGGCGGAACCTATGGCTACACCTTC. Translating gives CASSSRGGTYGYTF.

The chain couples TRBV18 to TRBJ1-2; 7 bases align to TRBD1. The CDR3 has 12 residues. The J segment lost 8 bases and the V segment lost 3 bases, leaving 3 bases of the junction unmatched. Germline CDR1 and CDR2: KGHSH and LQKENI. CDR3 nucleotides: TGTGCCAGCTCACCGACAGGGACCGGCTACACCTTC. It codes for CASSPTGTGYTF.